These 17 T cell receptor beta chains were all obtained from the same sample, sequenced in a study of CD8 T cells in ankylosing spondylitis. One entry per CDR3 protein results from TCRdb running MiXCR on the 5' RACE reads. The sample has some 37,000 distinct CDR3 sequences, about 6.3% seen once. Sequencing was performed on blood, either unsorted or a sorted T cell fraction (not recorded which). These receptors originate from a male donor with ankylosing spondylitis or in good health (not recorded which).

This clonotype was found many times. The V and J genes are TRBV6-1 and TRBJ1-1; D is undetermined. There are 13 residues in the CDR3. With 3 bases removed from V and 1 base from J, the gap between germline ends came to 6 bases. Germline V lookup: CDR1 MNHNS, CDR2 SASEGT. The CDR3 protein is CASSERGNTEAFF. Written as DNA, the CDR3 is TGTGCCAGCAGTGAGCGGGGGAACACTGAAGCTTTCTTT.

This clonotype was counted ten times or more. The CDR3 protein is CSVEDISWPNEQFF. In nucleotides, the CDR3 is TGCAGCGTTGAAGATATCTCCTGGCCCAATGAGCAGTTCTTC. This sequence joins TRBV29-1 and TRBJ2-1; unclear D gene. Germline CDR1 SQVTM, CDR2 ANQGSEA. CDR3 length: 14 residues. Trimming shortened V by 0 bases and J by 6 bases, and 12 bases separated the two germline ends.

Many counts were recorded for this clonotype. The CDR3, as DNA: TGTGCCAGCAGTTTAAAAGGGATGAACACTGAAGCTTTCTTT. It yields the protein CASSLKGMNTEAFF. This rearrangement joins TRBV27 to TRBJ1-1; D gene ambiguous. The CDR3 spans 14 residues. V was cut by 2 bases and J by 0 bases, with 7 bases left in between. The germline CDR1 and CDR2 sequences are MNHEY and SMNVEV (reference sequence).

The sample holds many counts of this clonotype. The rearrangement links TRBV30 to TRBJ2-3; D unclear. The ends were cut back, 1 base at V and 0 bases at J, with 11 bases in the middle. Germline-derived CDR1 and CDR2 are GTSNPN and SVGIG (reference sequence). The CDR3 is made up of 15 amino acids. CDR3 DNA: TGTGCCTGGAGTGGAGGCTTTTCTAGCACAGATACGCAGTATTTT. Translating it yields CAWSGGFSSTDTQYF.

In its sample, this clonotype was seen many times. V is TRBV20-1 and J is TRBJ2-3; 8 bases line up with TRBD2. CDR3 length: 14 amino acids. CDR1 is DFQATT, CDR2 SNEGSKA, per germline (reference sequence). The CDR3: CSGNGGAVTDTQYF. The CDR3 DNA reads TGCAGCGGGAACGGGGGGGCGGTCACAGATACGCAGTATTTT.

This clonotype came up many times. The J gene is TRBJ2-1, the V gene TRBV14; 13 bases are a match to TRBD2. V shed 4 bases, J shed 7 bases, and the junction held 31 bases outside the gene matches. Germline V CDR1 and CDR2: SGHDN, FVKESK. CDR3 length equals 24 residues. The CDR3 region has the DNA TGTGCCAGCAGCCCTCCGTTCGGCAGAGACCAATCGGCGACTAGCGGGAGGTTGAGTAATGAGCAGTTCTTC. It codes for CASSPPFGRDQSATSGRLSNEQFF.

This clonotype showed up many times. V usage is TRBV2 and J usage is TRBJ1-5; D uncertain. This CDR3 has 14 amino acids. Germline CDR1 is SNHLY and CDR2 is FYNNEI. The V end was cut by 3 bases, the J end by 3 bases, with 9 bases between. The CDR3 region has the DNA TGTGCCAGCAGTGAGTCGCCCGACAATCAGCCCCAGCATTTT. Translated, it gives CASSESPDNQPQHF.

This clonotype was counted only a few times. The rearrangement links TRBV7-2 to TRBJ1-2, with D unclear. Deletions cut 3 bases from V and 2 bases from J, with 1 base between. Looked up from germline, CDR1 is SGHTA and CDR2 is FQGNSA. CDR3 size: 11 residues. This CDR3 is CASSLNYGYTF. The CDR3 DNA is TGTGCCAGCAGCTTGAACTATGGCTACACCTTC.

This clonotype was observed at least ten times. The DNA of the CDR3 is TGCGCCAGCAGCTTGGATCAGGTTAACACCGGGGAGCTGTTTTTT. It is translated as CASSLDQVNTGELFF. J is TRBJ2-2 and V is TRBV5-1; D is undetermined. V gave up 0 bases and J gave up 2 bases, with 8 bases separating them. In germline, CDR1 is SGHRS, CDR2 YFSETQ. The CDR3 extends over 15 amino acids.

This clonotype was counted ten times or more. This chain joins TRBV4-3 and TRBJ2-4; TRBD1 might be the D (6 bases). This CDR3 spans 15 amino acids. Germline values: CDR1 LGHNA, CDR2 YSLEER. The V gene lost 0 bases and the J gene lost 4 bases, with 10 bases spanning the gap. CDR3 in DNA: TGCGCCAGCAGCCAAGATAGGGGGTTGAAAAACATTCAGTACTTC. It encodes CASSQDRGLKNIQYF.

In its sample, this clonotype was seen many times. The V call is TRBV6-1, the J call TRBJ2-5; TRBD1 agrees at 8 bases. CDR3 length equals 16 residues. Trimming at V came to 3 bases and at J to 2 bases, leaving 8 bases not matched to a gene. Germline V gene sequence: CDR1 MNHNS, CDR2 SASEGT. In nucleotides, the CDR3 is TGTGCCAGCAGTGATAGGGCAGGGGGCCGTCAAGAGACCCAGTACTTC. Amino acids: CASSDRAGGRQETQYF.

This clonotype was counted ten times or more. The chain combines TRBV5-4 with TRBJ2-1, with 8 nucleotides matching TRBD2. The CDR3 is made up of 15 amino acids. Per the germline V gene, CDR1 is SGHNT and CDR2 is YYREEE (reference sequence). The V gene end was trimmed by 6 bases and the J gene end by 6 bases; junction bases not matched to a gene: 11. CDR3 in amino acids: CASILSGTTGNEQFF. CDR3 coding DNA: TGTGCCAGCATCCTTAGCGGGACAACCGGCAATGAGCAGTTCTTC.

This clonotype was counted many times. V is TRBV6-2 or TRBV6-3 and J is TRBJ2-4, with D unresolved. The ends were cut back, 5 bases at V and 8 bases at J, with 22 bases in the middle. The germline CDR1 and CDR2 sequences are MNHEY and SVGEGT. The CDR3 has 16 amino acids. CDR3 bases: TGTGCCAGCAGTGAGTGGGTCCGTACCCTCGGAGACATTCAGTACTTC. It codes for CASSEWVRTLGDIQYF.

This clonotype was detected many times. The chain has TRBV27 and TRBJ1-1; unclear D gene. Trimming removed 5 bases from V and 3 bases from J, with 10 bases in between. CDR1 and CDR2 from the germline V gene are MNHEY and SMNVEV (reference sequence). The CDR3 length is 13 residues. This CDR3 reads CASSGGPYTEAFF. The CDR3 bases are TGTGCCAGCAGTGGAGGGCCCTACACTGAAGCTTTCTTT.

This clonotype appeared many times. The gene calls are TRBV12-3 or TRBV12-4 and TRBJ1-1; D is possibly TRBD1 (5 bases). Trimming stripped 2 bases from V and 6 bases from J, with 13 bases between. The CDR3 loop spans 14 amino acids. The CDR3 here is CASSLRAGASEAFF. DNA of the CDR3: TGTGCCAGCAGTTTAAGGGCCGGGGCGTCTGAAGCTTTCTTT.

At least ten counts were recorded for this clonotype. The chain carries TRBV5-5 and TRBJ2-7; TRBD2 might be the D (5 bases). CDR1 is SGHKS, CDR2 YYEKEE, per germline (reference sequence). Trimming shortened V by 3 bases and J by 6 bases, and 13 bases separated the two germline ends. The CDR3 is 13 amino acids. This CDR3 is CASSSLALSEQYF. In DNA form, the CDR3 reads TGTGCCAGCAGCTCCCTAGCCCTTAGCGAGCAGTACTTC.

Comment on this clonotype: This may come from a read error, since a much larger clone is one base off. This chain links TRBV28 with TRBJ2-1; D gene uncertain. The germline V gene encodes CDR1 MDHEN and CDR2 SYDVKM. CDR3 length equals 14 residues. CDR3 nucleotide sequence: TGTGCCAGCAGTTTATCGGGTGGCTACAGTGAGCAGTTCTTC. It is translated as CASSLSGGYSEQFF. The whole variable domain, remainder taken from reference TRBV28 and TRBJ2-1, is DVKVTQSSRYLVKRTGEKVFLECVQDMDHENMFWYRQDPGLGLRLIYFSYDVKMKEKGDIPEGYSVSREKKERFSLILESASTNQTSMYLCASSLSGGYSEQFFGPGTRLTVL.